The 23 T cell receptor beta chains below were found in one sample sequenced in a study of tumor-infiltrating lymphocytes in oesophageal squamous cell carcinoma. TCRdb passed the PCR reads through MiXCR, listing each CDR3 protein once. There are roughly 13,000 distinct CDR3 sequences in the sample; roughly half occur only once, and approximately 15% lies in the top ten. Sequencing was done on a sample of normal esophageal tissue next to the tumor. The receptors were gathered from a male donor with esophageal squamous cell carcinoma.

The chain is built from TRBV6-9 and TRBJ2-5; D remains ambiguous. The DNA matches TRBJ2-7 better at its end, which makes the J call doubtful. This CDR3 has 11 amino acids. Germline V gene lookup returns CDR1 MNHGY and CDR2 SVAAGI. CDR3 DNA sequence: TGTGCCAGCAGTTACGTCATCGAGCAGTACTTC. It encodes CASSYVIEQYF.

The sample holds a few counts of this clonotype. This rearrangement joins TRBV5-6 to TRBJ1-5, with 8 bases that match TRBD1. In germline, CDR1 is SGHDT, CDR2 YYEEEE. The CDR3 runs to 15 residues. Trimming cost V 4 bases and J 2 bases; bases outside gene matches: 5. The CDR3 here is CASSPRGRRNQPQHF. DNA of the CDR3: TGTGCCAGCAGCCCCAGGGGGCGCCGCAATCAGCCCCAGCATTTT.

Here the CDR3 DNA reads TGTGCCAGCAGCTTATTTGAGAACACTGAAGCTTTCTTT. Translated: CASSLFENTEAFF. The chain is built from TRBV7-2 and TRBJ1-1; D is unresolved. Between the trimmed V and J ends, which lost 2 bases and 1 base, there was a span of 5 bases. Germline V gene data show CDR1 as SGHTA and CDR2 as FQGNSA. This CDR3 region has 13 residues.

The V gene is TRBV7-3, the J gene TRBJ2-1, with 11 bases identical to TRBD2. The J call is in doubt because the DNA end fits TRBJ2-7 better. This CDR3 spans 14 amino acids. CDR1 is SGHTA, CDR2 FQGTGA, per germline. CDR3 region: CASSEGLAADEQYF. The CDR3 DNA sequence: TGTGCCAGCAGCGAGGGACTAGCGGCCGACGAGCAGTACTTC.

In this sample, this clonotype turned up a few times. CDR3 protein: CASSLQGQGAHGETQYF. CDR3 sequence (DNA): TGTGCCAGCAGCTTACAGGGACAGGGGGCGCACGGAGAGACCCAGTACTTC. The V gene is TRBV7-8, the J gene TRBJ2-5; TRBD1 matches at 12 bases. The germline V gene has CDR1 SGHVS and CDR2 FQNEAQ. Trimming cost V 2 bases and J 4 bases; bases outside gene matches: 8. The CDR3 spans 17 residues.

The J gene is TRBJ2-1, the V gene TRBV7-8; the D is unclear. The CDR3 is made up of 15 amino acids. Germline CDR1 SGHVS, CDR2 FQNEAQ. V lost 5 bases and J 1 base, leaving 12 bases between the germline ends. CDR3 DNA sequence: TGTGCCAGCAGCCGGGCAACAGAATCCTACAATGAGCAGTTCTTC. Its protein product is CASSRATESYNEQFF.

Relative to its sample, this clonotype is large. This chain links TRBV7-9 with TRBJ2-3; D is possibly TRBD2 (6 bases). Trimming cost V 1 base and J 3 bases, with 14 bases left between them. Germline CDR1 reads SEHNR; CDR2 reads FQNEAQ (reference sequence). CDR3 length: 16 amino acids. In nucleotides, the CDR3 is TGTGCCAGCAGCTTAGGGCGGGGAAGAAGGACAGATACGCAGTATTTT. It encodes CASSLGRGRRTDTQYF.

The chain employs TRBV7-2 and TRBJ2-5; D gene ambiguous. TRBJ1-2 matches the DNA end more closely, so the J call is doubtful. This CDR3 region has 12 residues. From germline, CDR1 is SGHTA and CDR2 FQGNSA. Here the CDR3 reads CASSNLGQGYTF. CDR3 DNA sequence: TGTGCCAGCAGCAACTTGGGCCAAGGCTACACCTTC.

In its sample, this clonotype was seen once. The V and J genes are TRBV25-1 and TRBJ1-1; D is uncertain. This CDR3 has 13 residues. Between the trimmed V and J ends, which lost 1 base and 11 bases, there was a span of 14 bases. Germline V CDR1 and CDR2: MGHDK, SYGVNS. CDR3 DNA sequence: TGTGCCAGCAGTGAATCGACACTTCGGAGGGCTTTCTTT. Translating it yields CASSESTLRRAFF.

The chain couples TRBV28 to TRBJ2-5; D is possibly TRBD1 or TRBD2 (5 bases each). The assigned J gene may be wrong: the sequence end matches TRBJ2-7 better. The CDR3 runs 14 residues. The germline CDR1 and CDR2 sequences are MDHEN and SYDVKM. CDR3 region: CASSFAGSSYEQYF. The DNA for the CDR3 is TGTGCCAGCAGTTTTGCAGGGAGCTCCTACGAGCAGTACTTC.

This chain uses TRBV7-2 with TRBJ1-4, with D tentatively TRBD1 (6 bases). This CDR3 contains 17 residues. The V end was cut by 1 base, the J end by 0 bases, with 12 bases between. CDR1 and CDR2 from the germline V gene are SGHTA and FQGNSA. CDR3 in amino acids: CASSLVGQLATNEKLFF. In DNA form, the CDR3 reads TGTGCCAGCAGCTTAGTGGGACAACTAGCAACTAATGAAAAACTGTTTTTT. Filled out from reference TRBV7-2 and TRBJ1-4, the complete variable domain reads GAGVSQSPSNKVTEKGKDVELRCDPISGHTALYWYRQSLGQGLEFLIYFQGNSAPDKSGLPSDRFSAERTGGSVSTLTIQRTQQEDSAVYLCASSLVGQLATNEKLFFGSGTQLSVL.

The rearrangement uses TRBV11-1 and TRBJ2-2, with 9 bases aligning to TRBD2. The CDR3 contains 16 residues. Unmatched junction bases numbered 7, after V lost 4 bases and J lost 4 bases. The germline V gene encodes CDR1 SGHAT and CDR2 FQDESV (reference sequence). The CDR3 spells CASSSGTSRFTGELFF. Here the CDR3 DNA reads TGTGCCAGCAGCTCCGGGACTAGCCGCTTCACCGGGGAGCTGTTTTTT. Full variable domain (missing parts from reference TRBV11-1 and TRBJ2-2): EAEVAQSPRYKITEKSQAVAFWCDPISGHATLYWYRQILGQGPELLVQFQDESVVDDSQLPKDRFSAERLKGVDSTLKIQPAELGDSAMYLCASSSGTSRFTGELFFGEGSRLTVL.

The V call is TRBV6-8, the J call TRBJ2-5, with D maybe TRBD1 (6 bases). The end of the DNA is better explained by TRBJ2-7, so the J call may be wrong. Germline assignment: CDR1 MNHGY and CDR2 SAAAGT. This CDR3 region has 14 residues. DNA of the CDR3: TGTGCCAGCAGTTACTTTGGGACACCCTACGAGCAGTACTTC. It specifies CASSYFGTPYEQYF.

The rearrangement links TRBV7-2 to TRBJ2-3, with 11 bases aligning to TRBD2. V shed 2 bases and J 2 bases; nucleotides not matched to a gene: 6. This CDR3 region has 17 residues. Germline lookup yields CDR1 SGHTA and CDR2 FQGNSA. Written as DNA, the CDR3 is TGTGCCAGCAGCTTAACCGCTAGCGGGGGGTACACAGATACGCAGTATTTT. This translates into CASSLTASGGYTDTQYF. The whole variable domain, filled in from reference TRBV7-2 and TRBJ2-3, reads GAGVSQSPSNKVTEKGKDVELRCDPISGHTALYWYRQSLGQGLEFLIYFQGNSAPDKSGLPSDRFSAERTGGSVSTLTIQRTQQEDSAVYLCASSLTASGGYTDTQYFGPGTRLTVL.

The rearrangement uses TRBV7-4 and TRBJ1-4; D remains unclear. The V and J ends lost 3 bases and 6 bases respectively, with 8 bases between them. Germline V gene lookup returns CDR1 SGHVT and CDR2 SQSDAQ. The CDR3 loop spans 13 amino acids. The CDR3 is CASSLMGYEKLFF. CDR3 DNA sequence: TGTGCCAGCAGCTTGATGGGGTATGAAAAACTGTTTTTT.

The chain links TRBV7-2 to TRBJ2-1; no definite D call. This CDR3 has 12 amino acids. Between the trimmed V and J ends, which lost 3 bases and 5 bases, there was a span of 5 bases. The germline CDR1 and CDR2 sequences are SGHTA and FQGNSA. In DNA, the CDR3 is TGTGCCAGCAGCTTCACTGACAATGAGCAGTTCTTC. Amino acids: CASSFTDNEQFF.

The genes are TRBV7-2 and TRBJ1-1, with D maybe TRBD1 (5 bases). The J call may be incorrect, as the DNA end agrees better with TRBJ1-6. Germline V lookup: CDR1 SGHTA, CDR2 FQGNSA. The CDR3 covers 16 residues. CDR3 protein: CASSLAGGLGLSPLHF. In nucleotides, the CDR3 is TGTGCCAGCAGCTTAGCGGGGGGGTTGGGATTGTCACCCCTCCACTTT.

This clonotype came up many times. The chain links TRBV10-3 to TRBJ1-2; D is possibly TRBD1 (5 bases). Trimming pared 0 bases from V and 8 bases from J, leaving 10 bases between. There are 13 residues in the CDR3. Germline CDR1 reads ENHRY; CDR2 reads SYGVKD. As DNA, the CDR3 is TGTGCCATCAGTGAGTCAGGGGAACGGGGCTACACCTTC. Its translation: CAISESGERGYTF.

This clonotype came up a few times. The chain carries TRBV6-1 and TRBJ2-3; D is undetermined. The ends were cut back, 2 bases at V and 8 bases at J, with 8 bases in the middle. The CDR3 is made up of 12 amino acids. Germline CDR1 and CDR2: MNHNS and SASEGT. CDR3 nucleotides: TGTGCCAGCAGTGAATGGGGTACTACGCAGTATTTT. Its translation is CASSEWGTTQYF.

Worth noting for this clonotype: The conserved phenylalanine or tryptophan normally closing the CDR3 is absent here, so this likely arose from a read error. No DNA is shown, since the ends of the CDR3 on it are uncertain; the CDR3 is the one TCRdb lists. CDR3 sequence reads: CASSLDRSDEQYFGP. This chain uses TRBV12-3 or TRBV12-4 with TRBJ1-1. The CDR3 sequence runs 15 residues, both termini included.

This clonotype showed up just a few times. This chain uses TRBV7-3 with TRBJ2-4; 9 bases match TRBD1. From germline, CDR1 is SGHTA and CDR2 FQGTGA. V dropped 5 bases and J dropped 11; count of bases not matched to a gene: 7. The CDR3 consists of 13 residues. CDR3 sequence reads: CASSQGQGSLQYF. The CDR3 DNA reads TGTGCCAGCAGCCAAGGACAGGGGAGCCTTCAGTACTTC. Together with reference TRBV7-3 and TRBJ2-4, the CDR3 gives the full variable domain: GAGVSQTPSNKVTEKGKYVELRCDPISGHTALYWYRQSLGQGPEFLIYFQGTGAADDSGLPNDRFFAVRPEGSVSTLKIQRTERGDSAVYLCASSQGQGSLQYFGAGTRLSVL.

The V call is TRBV7-8, the J call TRBJ2-1, with D perhaps TRBD2 (5 bases). The CDR3 runs to 14 residues. Germline-derived CDR1 and CDR2 are SGHVS and FQNEAQ. V shed 1 base and J shed 4 bases, with 8 bases lying between them. The CDR3 loop reads CASSLVSVYNEQFF. In DNA, the CDR3 is TGTGCCAGCAGCTTAGTTAGCGTATACAATGAGCAGTTCTTC.

The chain links TRBV27 to TRBJ2-5, with TRBD1 identical over 7 bases. The J call may be faulty, since TRBJ2-1 better matches the DNA end. This CDR3 has 15 amino acids. The germline CDR1 and CDR2 sequences are MNHEY and SMNVEV (reference sequence). The CDR3 DNA is TGTGCCAGCGTCAACAGGGGTCTTACCTTCAATGAGCAGTTCTTC. Translating gives CASVNRGLTFNEQFF.